This T cell receptor beta chain was sequenced during a study of shared clonotypes between healthy human individuals. Here immunoSEQ multiplex PCR was the method, and the copy in TCRdb shows in-frame clones only, minus some. This table has some 2 million clones, about 95% appearing once. CDR3 length equals 16 residues. V lost 5 bases, J lost 2 bases, and 10 bases stayed unmatched. Germline V CDR1 and CDR2: SEHNR, FQNEAQ (reference sequence). Naive CD8 cells lacked CD45RO and underwent positive selection for CCR7, leaving out terminally differentiated effector memory CD45RA+ cells. Sequenced input: naive CD8+ T cells sorted from blood. The rearrangement joins TRBV7-9 to TRBJ1-2, with TRBD1 identical over 8 bases. The receptor was derived from a man between 18 and 35 years old in good health. The CDR3 spells CASSPSAGGENYGYTF. The CDR3 region has the DNA TGTGCCAGCAGCCCCTCGGCAGGGGGCGAAAACTATGGCTACACCTTC.